Shown below are 32 T cell receptor beta chains from a single sample sequenced in a study of spatial heterogeneity in lung cancer. TCRdb redid the calling of the 5' RACE reads with MiXCR, one entry per CDR3 protein. The sample yields about 25,000 distinct CDR3 sequences, approximately 6% seen once. Time point noted: blood at routine non-recurrence follow-up after resection. Extraction of whole RNA from tumor, nontumor lung or frozen PBMC preceded unsorted sequencing. The sample consisted of PBMCs, taken at follow-up. The receptors stem from a male donor with early-stage non-small cell lung cancer.

This clonotype was detected only a few times. The genes are TRBV9 and TRBJ2-3; unclear D gene. V was clipped by 2 bases and J by 4 bases, with 11 bases between them. CDR3 length: 14 amino acids. CDR1 SGDLS and CDR2 YYNGEE come from the germline V gene. The CDR3 sequence is CASSVLENADTQYF. CDR3 nucleotide sequence: TGTGCCAGCAGCGTGCTAGAAAACGCAGATACGCAGTATTTT. Full variable domain (remainder filled in from reference TRBV9 and TRBJ2-3): DSGVTQTPKHLITATGQRVTLRCSPRSGDLSVYWYQQSLDQGLQFLIQYYNGEERAKGNILERFSAQQFPDLHSELNLSSLELGDSALYFCASSVLENADTQYFGPGTRLTVL.

In its sample, this clonotype was seen a few times. The chain combines TRBV6-5 with TRBJ1-2; 8 bases fit TRBD1. V lost 4 bases, J lost 4 bases, and 8 bases stayed unmatched. Germline V gene sequence: CDR1 MNHEY, CDR2 SVGAGI. The CDR3 totals 15 residues. In nucleotides, the CDR3 is TGTGCCAGCAGTTCGACAGGGACAGGTCCCTATGGCTACACCTTC. Translating it yields CASSSTGTGPYGYTF.

The table lists this clonotype with many counts. The V call is TRBV12-3 or TRBV12-4, the J call TRBJ1-1; possible D gene TRBD1, 5 bases. The V gene lost 8 bases and the J gene lost 0 bases, with 10 bases spanning the gap. The CDR3 runs 13 residues. CDR3 protein: CASEGLLNTEAFF. In DNA, the CDR3 is TGTGCCAGCGAGGGACTACTGAACACTGAAGCTTTCTTT.

This clonotype was seen many times. This chain links TRBV15 with TRBJ1-5; D may be TRBD1 (5 bases). The CDR3 covers 15 residues. V shed 0 bases and J shed 6 bases, with 12 bases lying between them. Germline CDR1 and CDR2: LNHNV and YYDKDF (reference sequence). The DNA of the CDR3 is TGTGCCACCAGCAGAGAAGCGGGGCCGATTCAGCCCCAGCATTTT. This sequence encodes CATSREAGPIQPQHF.

Judged by abundance, this clonotype is medium-sized (0.01 to 0.1%). CDR3 coding DNA: TGTGCCAGCAGGGTTGGACAGGGGTTGACACCCCTCCACTTT. Its protein product is CASRVGQGLTPLHF. The V and J genes are TRBV27 and TRBJ1-6, with 9 bases identical to TRBD1. Germline assignment: CDR1 MNHEY and CDR2 SMNVEV (reference sequence). The V and J ends lost 6 bases and 11 bases, in that order; junction bases with no gene match: 8. The CDR3 has 14 amino acids.

This clonotype was counted many times. The chain couples TRBV20-1 to TRBJ1-1, with D possibly matching TRBD1 (6 bases). This CDR3 has 13 residues. V lost 2 bases to trimming and J lost 6 bases, with 13 bases between them. Germline V gives CDR1 DFQATT, CDR2 SNEGSKA (reference sequence). The CDR3 is CSARSRTDSEAFF. The CDR3 bases are TGCAGTGCTAGATCACGGACAGACTCTGAAGCTTTCTTT.

The V call is TRBV30, the J call TRBJ2-5, with D unresolved. CDR3 length: 12 amino acids. Trimming stripped 2 bases from V and 7 bases from J, with 11 bases between. Germline lookup yields CDR1 GTSNPN and CDR2 SVGIG (reference sequence). CDR3 residues: CAWSSLDPTQYF. The DNA for the CDR3 is TGTGCCTGGAGTAGTTTGGACCCGACCCAGTACTTC.

This clonotype appeared many times. The chain has TRBV3-1 and TRBJ1-5; D gene ambiguous. The CDR3 is made up of 13 amino acids. Trimming took 3 bases from V and 1 from J, leaving 4 bases between them. CDR1 and CDR2 (germline): LGHDT, YNNKEL (reference sequence). CDR3 nucleotide sequence: TGTGCCAGCAGCCATGGGAGCAATCAGCCCCAGCATTTT. Amino acids: CASSHGSNQPQHF.

This clonotype has at least ten counts. The chain has TRBV12-5 and TRBJ1-2; no clear D gene. The CDR3 is 13 amino acids. V was clipped by 3 bases and J by 8 bases, with 13 bases between them. The germline V gene has CDR1 LGHNT and CDR2 FRNRAP. CDR3 sequence reads: CASGLDTLRGYTF. As DNA, the CDR3 is TGTGCTAGTGGTTTAGATACTTTACGAGGCTACACCTTC.

The table lists this clonotype with many counts. The chain is built from TRBV13 and TRBJ2-7; D is ambiguous. Germline assignment: CDR1 PRHDT and CDR2 FYEKMQ (reference sequence). Deletions cut 5 bases from V and 2 bases from J, with 19 bases between. This CDR3 has 16 residues. The CDR3 loop is CASSQLLTVEPYEQYV. CDR3 nucleotide sequence: TGTGCCAGCAGCCAGCTTCTTACAGTTGAGCCCTACGAGCAGTACGTC.

The chain links TRBV20-1 to TRBJ1-5; 11 nucleotides line up with TRBD1. The trim removed 3 bases at V and 3 bases at J, leaving 4 bases unmatched. This CDR3 has 15 residues. Germline V CDR1 and CDR2: DFQATT, SNEGSKA (reference sequence). CDR3 DNA: TGCAGTGCTAGCCGGACAGGGGGCAACAATCAGCCCCAGCATTTT. Translation gives CSASRTGGNNQPQHF.

This clonotype was seen ten or more times. The gene calls are TRBV29-1 and TRBJ2-7; TRBD1 matches at 7 bases. This CDR3 is built from 13 residues. The V and J ends lost 7 bases and 2 bases, in that order; junction bases with no gene match: 8. CDR1 SQVTM and CDR2 ANQGSEA come from the germline V gene. CDR3 sequence reads: CSATGQAPYEQYV. CDR3 in DNA: TGCAGCGCCACAGGACAGGCACCCTACGAGCAGTACGTC.

This clonotype was observed many times. J is TRBJ2-7 and V is TRBV6-2 or TRBV6-3, with a tentative D call TRBD1 (5 bases). The V end was cut by 2 bases, the J end by 4 bases, with 9 bases between. The CDR3 covers 13 residues. CDR1 and CDR2 (germline): MNHEY, SVGEGT. The DNA for the CDR3 is TGTGCCAGCAGTTACCTTAGGGGTTACGAGCAGTACGTC. This gives the protein CASSYLRGYEQYV.

This clonotype was detected a few times. This chain uses TRBV14 with TRBJ1-3; 8 nucleotides align to TRBD1. The germline V gene has CDR1 SGHDN and CDR2 FVKESK. The CDR3 has 16 amino acids. V shed 4 bases and J 0 bases; nucleotides not matched to a gene: 5. CDR3 DNA: TGTGCCAGCAGCCCCGCGGACAGGGACTCTGGAAACACCATATATTTT. Its protein is CASSPADRDSGNTIYF.

This clonotype was detected ten times or more. The genes are TRBV20-1 and TRBJ2-5; 8 bases fit TRBD1. Germline lookup yields CDR1 DFQATT and CDR2 SNEGSKA (reference sequence). V shed 6 bases and J 1 base; nucleotides not matched to a gene: 10. There are 15 residues in the CDR3. The CDR3 spells CSANPDRGSQETQYF. In DNA form, the CDR3 reads TGCAGTGCCAACCCCGACAGGGGATCCCAAGAGACCCAGTACTTC.

The CDR3 protein is CSAYGTDSTDTQYF. In DNA form, the CDR3 reads TGCAGTGCTTACGGGACAGACAGCACAGATACGCAGTATTTT. The genes are TRBV20-1 and TRBJ2-3; 7 bases fit TRBD1. From germline, CDR1 is DFQATT and CDR2 SNEGSKA (reference sequence). The CDR3 totals 14 residues. V lost 5 bases to trimming and J lost 0 bases; unmatched junction nucleotides: 5.

This clonotype was seen repeatedly, ten times or more. This chain joins TRBV7-2 and TRBJ2-3, with 8 bases identical to TRBD1. J was trimmed by 1 base and V by 5 bases; bases with no gene match: 2. The CDR3 sequence is 14 residues long. Per the germline V gene, CDR1 is SGHTA and CDR2 is FQGNSA. The CDR3 bases are TGTGCCAGCAGCGCACAGGGGGGCACAGATACGCAGTATTTT. Translation gives CASSAQGGTDTQYF.

In its sample, this clonotype was seen many times. The J gene is TRBJ2-3, the V gene TRBV20-1, with 8 bases that match TRBD2. CDR1 DFQATT and CDR2 SNEGSKA come from the germline V gene (reference sequence). Losses at the gene ends were 5 bases for V and 1 base for J; bases not matched to a gene: 5. The CDR3 is made up of 14 amino acids. The CDR3 loop is CSALSGGRTDTQYF. CDR3 DNA: TGCAGTGCTCTAAGCGGGGGTCGCACAGATACGCAGTATTTT.

This clonotype occurred many times. The CDR3, as DNA: TGTGCCAGCTCACCACCCGATAGTCAAGAGACCCAGTACTTC. Translating gives CASSPPDSQETQYF. V gene TRBV18 combines with J gene TRBJ2-5; no reliable D call. The CDR3 contains 14 residues. Trimming took off 0 bases at V and 2 bases at J, with 7 bases between the two ends. Germline V gives CDR1 KGHSH, CDR2 LQKENI. The complete variable domain, with remaining parts taken from reference TRBV18 and TRBJ2-5, reads NAGVMQNPRHLVRRRGQEARLRCSPMKGHSHVYWYRQLPEEGLKFMVYLQKENIIDESGMPKERFSAEFPKEGPSILRIQQVVRGDSAAYFCASSPPDSQETQYFGPGTRLLVL.

The V and J genes are TRBV12-3 or TRBV12-4 and TRBJ2-7; 7 bases agree with TRBD2. With V trimmed by 9 bases and J by 2 bases, 10 bases remained unmatched. The CDR3 has 14 amino acids. Written as DNA, the CDR3 is TGTGCCAGGACTCGGTGGGAGGGGCCCTACGAGCAGTACTTC. Protein product: CARTRWEGPYEQYF.

In this sample, this clonotype turned up many times. The rearrangement joins TRBV4-3 to TRBJ1-3; tentatively, D is TRBD1 (5 bases). V dropped 0 bases and J dropped 2 bases, with 8 bases sitting between them. This CDR3 spans 15 amino acids. Germline assignment: CDR1 LGHNA and CDR2 YSLEER. CDR3 sequence: CASSQDPGTGNTIYF. CDR3 sequence (DNA): TGCGCCAGCAGCCAAGATCCAGGGACTGGAAACACCATATATTTT.

This clonotype was detected ten times or more. The chain recombines TRBV7-6 with TRBJ1-4, with D perhaps TRBD1 (6 bases). This CDR3 is 16 amino acids long. Trimming shortened V by 3 bases and J by 0 bases, and 11 bases separated the two germline ends. Germline V CDR1 and CDR2: SGHVS, FNYEAQ. The CDR3 region is CASSFRAGATNEKLFF. The CDR3 DNA is TGTGCCAGCAGCTTTCGGGCAGGGGCAACTAATGAAAAACTGTTTTTT.

This clonotype was seen ten or more times. The gene calls are TRBV5-1 and TRBJ2-1, with 8 bases aligning to TRBD1. Trimming at V came to 0 bases and at J to 6 bases, leaving 11 bases not matched to a gene. From germline, CDR1 is SGHRS and CDR2 YFSETQ. This CDR3 spans 17 amino acids. CDR3 nucleotide sequence: TGCGCCAGCAGCTTGGAATTGGGACAGGTATATGGCAATGAGCAGTTCTTC. Its translation: CASSLELGQVYGNEQFF.

This chain connects TRBV6-1 to TRBJ2-5; D is possibly TRBD1 (6 bases). The V gene's germline CDR1 is MNHNS and CDR2 SASEGT. Trimming removed 6 bases from V and 5 bases from J, with 19 bases in between. CDR3 size: 15 residues. The CDR3 protein is CASRAQGQLGETQYF. CDR3 nucleotides: TGTGCCAGCAGAGCCCAGGGACAACTCGGGGAGACCCAGTACTTC.

This chain links TRBV2 with TRBJ1-5; D perhaps matches TRBD1 (5 bases). Germline CDR1 reads SNHLY; CDR2 reads FYNNEI. The CDR3 length is 14 residues. Trimming cost V 2 bases and J 3 bases, with 8 bases left between them. The CDR3 here is CASSEWGFNQPQHF. The CDR3 nucleotides are TGTGCCAGCAGTGAATGGGGGTTCAATCAGCCCCAGCATTTT.

The rearrangement joins TRBV14 to TRBJ2-1; a possible D gene is TRBD1 (6 bases). The CDR3 contains 12 residues. Germline V gene sequence: CDR1 SGHDN, CDR2 FVKESK. Trimming shortened V by 6 bases and J by 8 bases, and 11 bases separated the two germline ends. The CDR3 region has the DNA TGTGCCAGCAGGTACAGGGATGATGAGCAGTTCTTC. It encodes CASRYRDDEQFF. Full variable domain (outside the CDR3, taken from reference TRBV14 and TRBJ2-1): EAGVTQFPSHSVIEKGQTVTLRCDPISGHDNLYWYRRVMGKEIKFLLHFVKESKQDESGMPNNRFLAERTGGTYSTLKVQPAELEDSGVYFCASRYRDDEQFFGPGTRLTVL.

This clonotype was observed at least ten times. This rearrangement joins TRBV18 to TRBJ2-3; 8 bases map to TRBD1. The V gene's germline CDR1 is KGHSH and CDR2 LQKENI. The CDR3 covers 12 residues. V shed 8 bases, J shed 4 bases, and the junction held 2 bases outside the gene matches. CDR3 sequence reads: CASEDRADTQYF. As DNA, the CDR3 is TGTGCCAGCGAGGACAGGGCAGATACGCAGTATTTT.

This clonotype was counted many times. This chain uses TRBV5-1 with TRBJ2-1, with TRBD2 as a possible D gene (5 bases). The CDR3 is made up of 14 amino acids. The germline CDR1 and CDR2 sequences are SGHRS and YFSETQ. V lost 0 bases, J lost 8 bases, and 12 bases lay in between. The CDR3 DNA sequence: TGCGCCAGCAGCTTGGCCCGAGCGGACGATGAGCAGTTCTTC. This translates into CASSLARADDEQFF.

Many counts were recorded for this clonotype. V is TRBV20-1 and J is TRBJ1-1, with unresolved D. With 5 bases removed from V and 4 bases from J, the gap between germline ends came to 17 bases. The CDR3 is 14 amino acids. Germline CDR1 DFQATT, CDR2 SNEGSKA (reference sequence). This CDR3 reads CSAPRLSGSTEAFF. The DNA of the CDR3 is TGCAGTGCTCCTAGGTTAAGCGGAAGCACTGAAGCTTTCTTT.

J is TRBJ1-1 and V is TRBV12-3 or TRBV12-4, with D maybe TRBD1 (6 bases). Trimming took 11 bases from V and 0 from J, leaving 16 bases between them. There are 14 residues in the CDR3. The CDR3 loop is CAGGRQAMNTEAFF. The CDR3 nucleotides are TGTGCCGGGGGGAGACAGGCGATGAACACTGAAGCTTTCTTT.

The sample holds many counts of this clonotype. The J gene is TRBJ2-5, the V gene TRBV7-9; TRBD2 is a possible D gene (6 bases). The V end lost 5 bases, the J end lost 4 bases, and 20 bases lay between the germline ends. The CDR3 sequence is 16 residues long. CDR1 is SEHNR, CDR2 FQNEAQ, per germline (reference sequence). The CDR3 is CASSRPGTPGRETQYF. DNA for the CDR3: TGTGCCAGCAGCCGACCCGGGACTCCTGGGAGAGAGACCCAGTACTTC.

The rearrangement links TRBV29-1 to TRBJ2-3, with no clear D. V shed 7 bases and J shed 2 bases, with 13 bases lying between them. This CDR3 is 13 amino acids long. Per the germline V gene, CDR1 is SQVTM and CDR2 is ANQGSEA. This CDR3 reads CSADATHTDTQYF. CDR3 in DNA: TGCAGCGCGGACGCGACCCACACAGATACGCAGTATTTT.